The rows below give T cell receptor beta chains drawn from one sample of a study of regulatory and conventional T cells in RAG deficiency. Sequenced by immunoSEQ multiplex PCR; TCRdb stores in-frame clones only, minus some. The sample lists more than 20,000 clones, around 96% occurring once. These data were likewise used in another study, on regulatory T cells.

The material sequenced was CD25- CD4+ T cells sorted from blood. The origin of the receptors is a human donor in good health. Each CDR3 is given with its conserved first and last residue. The D gene is left open where the match is weak. Clone size, where shown, is once, few, many, or a class for clones that have expanded.

V gene: TRBV27
D gene: TRBD1
J gene: TRBJ1-6
CDR3 length: 15
clone size: -
CDR3 protein: CASSSPGQWNSPLHF
CDR3 DNA: TGTGCCAGCAGTTCCCCGGGACAGTGGAATTCACCCCTCCACTTT

V gene: TRBV2
D gene: TRBD1
J gene: TRBJ1-6
CDR3 length: 16
clone size: -
CDR3 protein: CASSEGIGQGSSPLHF
CDR3 DNA: TGTGCCAGCAGTGAAGGAATCGGACAGGGGTCTTCACCCCTCCACTTT

V gene: TRBV2
D gene: -
J gene: TRBJ2-6
CDR3 length: 16
clone size: -
CDR3 protein: CASSAGTRSGANVLTF
CDR3 DNA: TGTGCCAGCAGTGCAGGGACACGGTCTGGGGCCAACGTCCTGACTTTC

V gene: TRBV19
D gene: -
J gene: TRBJ1-2
CDR3 length: 17
clone size: -
CDR3 protein: CASSPQGKLIANYGYTF
CDR3 DNA: TGTGCCAGTAGCCCACAGGGTAAATTAATAGCTAACTATGGCTACACCTTC

V gene: TRBV9
D gene: -
J gene: TRBJ1-4
CDR3 length: 20
clone size: -
CDR3 protein: CASSVDPGGQAYATNEKLFF
CDR3 DNA: TGTGCCAGCAGCGTAGATCCGGGCGGGCAGGCCTATGCAACTAATGAAAAACTGTTTTTT

V gene: TRBV5-1
D gene: TRBD2
J gene: TRBJ2-5
CDR3 length: 17
clone size: -
CDR3 protein: CASSLVWARGGQETQYF
CDR3 DNA: TGCGCCAGCAGCTTGGTATGGGCTCGGGGAGGGCAAGAGACCCAGTACTTC

V gene: TRBV28
D gene: -
J gene: TRBJ1-1
CDR3 length: 14
clone size: -
CDR3 protein: CASIGGAMNTEAFF
CDR3 DNA: TGTGCCAGCATTGGAGGTGCTATGAACACTGAAGCTTTCTTT

V gene: TRBV5-1
D gene: -
J gene: TRBJ1-1
CDR3 length: 15
clone size: -
CDR3 protein: CASSIRVGAATEAFF
CDR3 DNA: TGCGCCAGCAGTATCCGGGTGGGGGCCGCCACTGAAGCTTTCTTT

V gene: TRBV6-1
D gene: -
J gene: TRBJ2-2
CDR3 length: 15
clone size: once
CDR3 protein: CASSGDRVNTGELFF
CDR3 DNA: TGTGCCAGCAGTGGAGACAGAGTTAACACCGGGGAGCTGTTTTTT

V gene: TRBV5-1
D gene: TRBD2
J gene: TRBJ2-5
CDR3 length: 16
clone size: -
CDR3 protein: CASSLAPAGGQETQYF
CDR3 DNA: TGCGCCAGCAGCTTGGCCCCTGCGGGGGGTCAAGAGACCCAGTACTTC

V gene: TRBV5-1
D gene: TRBD2
J gene: TRBJ2-3
CDR3 length: 15
clone size: once
CDR3 protein: CASSAGLAGAHTQYF
CDR3 DNA: TGCGCCAGCAGCGCCGGACTAGCGGGGGCTCATACGCAGTATTTT

V gene: TRBV5-6
D gene: -
J gene: TRBJ1-5
CDR3 length: 13
clone size: -
CDR3 protein: CASSQGPNQPQHF
CDR3 DNA: TGTGCCAGCAGCCAGGGCCCAAATCAGCCCCAGCATTTT

V gene: TRBV14
D gene: -
J gene: TRBJ2-5
CDR3 length: 11
clone size: -
CDR3 protein: CASSQRGHQYF
CDR3 DNA: TGTGCCAGCAGCCAGAGGGGACACCAGTACTTC

V gene: TRBV2
D gene: TRBD1
J gene: TRBJ1-1
CDR3 length: 13
clone size: -
CDR3 protein: CASDGTGNTEAFF
CDR3 DNA: TGTGCCAGCGACGGGACAGGGAACACTGAAGCTTTCTTT

V gene: TRBV2
D gene: -
J gene: TRBJ1-2
CDR3 length: 12
clone size: -
CDR3 protein: CASGEGPYGYTF
CDR3 DNA: TGTGCCAGTGGGGAGGGACCCTATGGCTACACCTTC

V gene: TRBV19
D gene: -
J gene: TRBJ1-2
CDR3 length: 19
clone size: -
CDR3 protein: CASSILRPQRGTPIYGYTF
CDR3 DNA: TGTGCCAGTAGTATTCTTCGACCTCAACGAGGGACACCGATCTATGGCTACACCTTC

V gene: TRBV7-9
D gene: TRBD2
J gene: TRBJ2-7
CDR3 length: 14
clone size: -
CDR3 protein: CASSSLSGGGEQYF
CDR3 DNA: TGTGCCAGCAGCTCTCTATCTGGGGGGGGCGAGCAGTACTTC

V gene: TRBV9
D gene: TRBD1
J gene: TRBJ1-1
CDR3 length: 15
clone size: -
CDR3 protein: CASSPSTIRDREAFF
CDR3 DNA: TGTGCCAGCAGCCCAAGTACGATTAGGGACAGGGAAGCTTTCTTT

V gene: TRBV5-1
D gene: -
J gene: TRBJ1-4
CDR3 length: 15
clone size: -
CDR3 protein: CASSWTAGSNEKLFF
CDR3 DNA: TGCGCCAGCAGCTGGACCGCGGGATCTAATGAAAAACTGTTTTTT

V gene: TRBV6-1
D gene: TRBD1
J gene: TRBJ2-7
CDR3 length: 16
clone size: -
CDR3 protein: CASSERGGQGAYEQYF
CDR3 DNA: TGTGCCAGCAGTGAAAGGGGGGGACAGGGGGCCTACGAGCAGTACTTC

V gene: TRBV5-1
D gene: -
J gene: TRBJ2-3
CDR3 length: 16
clone size: -
CDR3 protein: CASSLEVAGPGDTQYF
CDR3 DNA: TGCGCCAGCAGCTTGGAGGTCGCGGGGCCGGGAGATACGCAGTATTTT

V gene: TRBV7-3
D gene: TRBD2
J gene: TRBJ2-7
CDR3 length: 19
clone size: -
CDR3 protein: CASSLRPASGGAHSYEQYF
CDR3 DNA: TGTGCCAGCAGCTTAAGGCCGGCTAGCGGGGGAGCACACTCCTACGAGCAGTACTTC

V gene: TRBV7-2
D gene: -
J gene: TRBJ1-1
CDR3 length: 14
clone size: once
CDR3 protein: CASSLSRMNTEAFF
CDR3 DNA: TGTGCCAGCAGCTTATCGAGGATGAACACTGAAGCTTTCTTT

V gene: TRBV5-6
D gene: -
J gene: TRBJ1-1
CDR3 length: 14
clone size: -
CDR3 protein: CASSLVGTNTEAFF
CDR3 DNA: TGTGCCAGCAGCTTGGTGGGCACCAACACTGAAGCTTTCTTT

V gene: TRBV19
D gene: -
J gene: TRBJ1-2
CDR3 length: 13
clone size: -
CDR3 protein: CASIPRGAWGYTF
CDR3 DNA: TGTGCCAGTATCCCCAGGGGCGCATGGGGCTACACCTTC

V gene: TRBV5-1
D gene: TRBD1
J gene: TRBJ1-1
CDR3 length: 17
clone size: -
CDR3 protein: CASSAGTGALMNTEAFF
CDR3 DNA: TGCGCCAGCAGCGCCGGGACAGGGGCCCTAATGAACACTGAAGCTTTCTTT

V gene: TRBV29-1
D gene: -
J gene: TRBJ2-5
CDR3 length: 13
clone size: -
CDR3 protein: CSVVLGAGETQYF
CDR3 DNA: TGCAGCGTTGTGTTAGGGGCGGGGGAGACCCAGTACTTC

V gene: TRBV7-8
D gene: -
J gene: TRBJ1-4
CDR3 length: 16
clone size: -
CDR3 protein: CASSHGEGTGNEKLFF
CDR3 DNA: TGTGCCAGCAGCCACGGTGAGGGTACGGGGAATGAAAAACTGTTTTTT

V gene: TRBV2
D gene: -
J gene: TRBJ2-7
CDR3 length: 13
clone size: -
CDR3 protein: CASSRTVSYEQYF
CDR3 DNA: TGTGCCAGCAGTAGGACTGTATCCTACGAGCAGTACTTC

V gene: TRBV10-3
D gene: -
J gene: TRBJ1-6
CDR3 length: 17
clone size: -
CDR3 protein: CAISVLGPPTGDSPLHF
CDR3 DNA: TGTGCCATCAGCGTTTTAGGTCCTCCGACAGGAGATTCCCCCCTCCACTTT

V gene: TRBV2
D gene: -
J gene: TRBJ1-2
CDR3 length: 15
clone size: -
CDR3 protein: CASKGTLRRVEGYTF
CDR3 DNA: TGTGCCAGCAAAGGCACTTTACGCCGGGTCGAGGGCTACACCTTC

V gene: TRBV2
D gene: -
J gene: TRBJ1-2
CDR3 length: 13
clone size: -
CDR3 protein: CASTGDSGYGYTF
CDR3 DNA: TGTGCCAGCACCGGGGACTCTGGCTATGGCTACACCTTC

V gene: TRBV6-1
D gene: -
J gene: TRBJ2-7
CDR3 length: 15
clone size: -
CDR3 protein: CASPVGRPLPYEQYF
CDR3 DNA: TGTGCCAGCCCTGTGGGCAGGCCCTTACCCTACGAGCAGTACTTC

V gene: TRBV12-5
D gene: -
J gene: TRBJ2-3
CDR3 length: 15
clone size: -
CDR3 protein: CASGMGQGNTDTQYF
CDR3 DNA: TGTGCTAGTGGCATGGGGCAGGGTAACACAGATACGCAGTATTTT

V gene: TRBV4-1
D gene: -
J gene: TRBJ1-6
CDR3 length: 15
clone size: -
CDR3 protein: CASSQERFNTSPLHF
CDR3 DNA: TGCGCCAGCAGCCAAGAACGGTTTAATACTTCACCCCTCCACTTT

V gene: TRBV5-1
D gene: -
J gene: TRBJ2-5
CDR3 length: 16
clone size: -
CDR3 protein: CASSLEARGQVKTQYF
CDR3 DNA: TGCGCCAGCAGCTTGGAGGCGCGGGGGCAGGTGAAGACCCAGTACTTC

V gene: TRBV18
D gene: TRBD1
J gene: TRBJ1-5
CDR3 length: 13
clone size: -
CDR3 protein: CASSPQGDQPQHF
CDR3 DNA: TGTGCCAGCTCACCCCAGGGGGATCAGCCCCAGCATTTT

V gene: TRBV7-3
D gene: TRBD1
J gene: TRBJ1-1
CDR3 length: 16
clone size: -
CDR3 protein: CASSSDWVRGLTEAFF
CDR3 DNA: TGTGCCAGCAGCTCGGATTGGGTGAGGGGGCTTACTGAAGCTTTCTTT

V gene: TRBV7-3
D gene: -
J gene: TRBJ1-2
CDR3 length: 14
clone size: -
CDR3 protein: CASSPGEEGGGYTF
CDR3 DNA: TGTGCCAGCAGCCCCGGGGAGGAGGGTGGCGGCTACACCTTC

V gene: TRBV4-2
D gene: TRBD2
J gene: TRBJ2-5
CDR3 length: 14
clone size: -
CDR3 protein: CVSSHSGGQETQYF
CDR3 DNA: TGTGTCAGCAGCCATAGCGGGGGCCAAGAGACCCAGTACTTC

V gene: TRBV5-1
D gene: -
J gene: TRBJ1-3
CDR3 length: 14
clone size: -
CDR3 protein: CASSYLSSGNTIYF
CDR3 DNA: TGCGCCAGCAGTTATTTGAGCTCTGGAAACACCATATATTTT

V gene: TRBV30
D gene: -
J gene: TRBJ1-2
CDR3 length: 13
clone size: once
CDR3 protein: CAWSDVTDYGYTF
CDR3 DNA: TGTGCCTGGAGTGACGTGACAGACTATGGCTACACCTTC

V gene: TRBV28
D gene: -
J gene: TRBJ1-2
CDR3 length: 15
clone size: -
CDR3 protein: CASSLPTGRGYGYTF
CDR3 DNA: TGTGCCAGCAGTCTTCCTACAGGGAGGGGCTATGGCTACACCTTC

V gene: TRBV29-1
D gene: -
J gene: TRBJ1-1
CDR3 length: 12
clone size: once
CDR3 protein: CSVDGLRAEAFF
CDR3 DNA: TGCAGCGTCGACGGACTAAGGGCTGAAGCTTTCTTT

V gene: TRBV18
D gene: TRBD1
J gene: TRBJ1-5
CDR3 length: 15
clone size: few
CDR3 protein: CASSPATGGDQPQHF
CDR3 DNA: TGTGCCAGCTCACCAGCGACAGGGGGAGATCAGCCCCAGCATTTT

V gene: TRBV5-4
D gene: -
J gene: TRBJ1-3
CDR3 length: 16
clone size: -
CDR3 protein: CASSLGSRGSGNTIYF
CDR3 DNA: TGTGCCAGCAGCTTGGGATCTAGAGGCTCTGGAAACACCATATATTTT

V gene: TRBV5-1
D gene: TRBD1
J gene: TRBJ2-3
CDR3 length: 16
clone size: -
CDR3 protein: CASTPGAGGLTDTQYF
CDR3 DNA: TGCGCCAGCACTCCGGGGGCAGGGGGCCTCACAGATACGCAGTATTTT

V gene: TRBV6-6
D gene: -
J gene: TRBJ1-4
CDR3 length: 16
clone size: -
CDR3 protein: CASSYPPAGPNEKLFF
CDR3 DNA: TGTGCCAGCAGTTACCCCCCGGCAGGGCCCAATGAAAAACTGTTTTTT

V gene: TRBV19
D gene: TRBD2
J gene: TRBJ2-5
CDR3 length: 15
clone size: -
CDR3 protein: CASSPGGLAGETQYF
CDR3 DNA: TGTGCCAGTAGTCCAGGGGGACTAGCGGGGGAGACCCAGTACTTC

V gene: TRBV5-1
D gene: TRBD1
J gene: TRBJ2-2
CDR3 length: 14
clone size: -
CDR3 protein: CASSTDRVTGELFF
CDR3 DNA: TGCGCCAGCAGTACCGACAGGGTCACCGGGGAGCTGTTTTTT

V gene: TRBV29-1
D gene: -
J gene: TRBJ2-5
CDR3 length: 14
clone size: -
CDR3 protein: CSVEGRLAQETQYF
CDR3 DNA: TGCAGCGTTGAAGGGCGCCTAGCCCAAGAGACCCAGTACTTC

V gene: TRBV9
D gene: -
J gene: TRBJ1-2
CDR3 length: 15
clone size: -
CDR3 protein: CASSVGVTGGYGYTF
CDR3 DNA: TGTGCCAGCAGCGTAGGAGTCACGGGGGGATATGGCTACACCTTC

V gene: TRBV6-1
D gene: -
J gene: TRBJ1-1
CDR3 length: 14
clone size: -
CDR3 protein: CASRTREGNTEAFF
CDR3 DNA: TGTGCCAGCAGGACCCGGGAAGGGAACACTGAAGCTTTCTTT

V gene: TRBV5-1
D gene: TRBD1
J gene: TRBJ2-1
CDR3 length: 15
clone size: -
CDR3 protein: CASSLYRGHYNEQFF
CDR3 DNA: TGCGCCAGCAGCTTATACAGGGGGCACTACAATGAGCAGTTCTTC

V gene: TRBV11-1
D gene: -
J gene: TRBJ1-2
CDR3 length: 13
clone size: -
CDR3 protein: CASSLDGEGGYTF
CDR3 DNA: TGTGCCAGCAGCTTAGACGGTGAGGGCGGCTACACCTTC